Presented here are 5 T cell receptor beta chains from one specimen sequenced in a study of shared clonotypes between healthy human individuals. Measured with immunoSEQ multiplex PCR; TCRdb has only the in-frame clones, and not every one. The top ten clones hold 0.13% of a sample with roughly 2 million clones, 90% to 95% of them seen once. The material sequenced was naive CD4+ T cells sorted from blood. Noted subset: CD45RA+ positively selected. These receptors all come from a man between 18 and 29 years old in good health.

The J gene is TRBJ1-5, the V gene TRBV12-5; no clear D. CDR3 length: 13 residues. Germline CDR1 LGHNT, CDR2 FRNRAP. Trimming took 5 bases from V and 7 from J, leaving 12 bases between them. DNA of the CDR3: TGTGCTAGTGGTCTGAGGGAGCAGCAGCCCCAGCATTTT. It codes for CASGLREQQPQHF.

In its sample, this clone was seen once. In DNA, the CDR3 is TGCGCCAGCAGCTCCGACGGGGGTGGCTATAATTCACCCCTCCACTTT. Translated, it gives CASSSDGGGYNSPLHF. This chain connects TRBV5-1 to TRBJ1-6; possible D gene TRBD1, 5 bases. V was cut by 3 bases and J by 3 bases, with 13 bases left in between. Germline CDR1 and CDR2: SGHRS and YFSETQ. The length of the CDR3 is 16 residues.

Turning to this clone: The same CDR3 can be traced to other DNA sequences in this sample. V gene TRBV5-1 combines with J gene TRBJ2-3; perhaps TRBD1 as D (6 bases). The V gene's germline CDR1 is SGHRS and CDR2 YFSETQ. The CDR3 runs to 14 residues. V was trimmed by 2 bases and J by 1 base, leaving 8 bases between them. The CDR3 DNA reads as TGCGCCAGCAGCTTCCGACAGGGCACAGATACGCAGTATTTT. It specifies CASSFRQGTDTQYF.

The chain employs TRBV28 and TRBJ2-7; a possible D gene is TRBD1 (6 bases). Germline V gives CDR1 MDHEN, CDR2 SYDVKM. There are 14 residues in the CDR3. The CDR3 region is CASSPHRGWTAGAV. DNA of the CDR3: TGTGCCAGCAGTCCGCATCGGGGATGGACAGCAGGCGCCGTC.

The rearrangement uses TRBV10-1 and TRBJ1-1; 7 bases map to TRBD1. V was pared by 8 bases and J by 5 bases, with 14 bases of the junction left unmatched. CDR1 is WNHNN and CDR2 is SYGVQD in the germline V gene (reference sequence). The CDR3 loop spans 15 amino acids. The CDR3 sequence is CASRPRQGGCTEAFF. CDR3 DNA: TGCGCCAGCCGCCCCAGACAGGGAGGGTGTACTGAAGCTTTCTTT.